This paragraph covers one T cell receptor (beta chain) sequence. Its antigen specificity is not known. Base quality data are lacking; no much larger clone is found one base away. Measured from the cysteine to the phenylalanine, the CDR3 is 14 residues long. Of all the DNA, just the CDR3 is kept, 42 bases in frame from base 1. A distance of 11 bases separates the germline ends of V and J, which lose 2 bases and 4 bases respectively. Sequences MNHEY (CDR1) and SVGAGI (CDR2) are obtained from the germline V gene. The immunoSEQ Assay, a bias-controlled multiplex PCR, was used to amplify TCRbeta CDR3 regions from genomic DNA. The study's own analysis went as follows. Within the assay, amplification of reference gene primers was used to estimate how many nucleated cells each sample contained. To quantify the absolute abundance of each unique TCRbeta CDR3 rearrangement, sequence reads were collapsed and filtered. For each sample, productive Simpson clonality was calculated as the square root of Simpson's diversity index across productive rearrangements. TCRdb provides this immuneACCESS table in a form limited to in-frame rearrangements. Some clones are lacking; in checked studies, under half of them reflect an unresolved V gene, and why the rest are absent is not known. V, J and clone size reflect that table, while D and trimming were determined from the DNA. Recorded for this sample are roughly 670,000 clones; 80% to 90% of them occurred a single time. In total, the top ten clones hold about 0.26% of the sample.

The data stem from a study of blood T cell repertoires in COVID-19 (dated by TCRdb to 2019 to 2021). In terms of the full investigation: Samples covering the acute and convalescent phases of COVID-19 were provided by collaborators in the United States, Italy and Spain. The prospective study material was composed of cDNA or gDNA derived from T cells, B-cell-depleted T cells, or PBMCs. The dataset comprised deeply sampled blood TCRbeta repertoires from subjects exposed to, actively infected with, or recovered from COVID-19. The repertoires were released in a freely available public database intended as a resource for research on the immune response to SARS-CoV-2. The samples were drawn from two sources: the first 160 participants of the ongoing ImmuneRACE study, and 1,000 to 1,500 subjects contributed by 6 global collaborators. A de-identified subject ID, COVID-19 status, age in years and sex were almost always included in the sample metadata. HLA class I and class II types, where available, came from metadata supplied by the sample provider rather than from assay-based typing.

Each collaborating institution followed its own protocols to collect whole blood in K2EDTA tubes. Collaborator samples were shipped for TCRbeta analysis as frozen whole blood, isolated PBMCs, or DNA extracted from either sample type. Study-level results and caveats: The quantity of clinical and demographic metadata differed by source and by participant and was supplied without curation.

This chain is built from TRBV6-5 and TRBJ1-2, with a tentative D gene TRBD1 over 5 matching bases. This receptor was obtained from a woman in her late teens or twenties with acute or convalescent COVID-19. Source material: peripheral blood. CDR3 protein: CASSYKGVGYGYTF. The sequenced DNA is TGTGCCAGCAGTTACAAAGGGGTTGGCTATGGCTACACCTTC.